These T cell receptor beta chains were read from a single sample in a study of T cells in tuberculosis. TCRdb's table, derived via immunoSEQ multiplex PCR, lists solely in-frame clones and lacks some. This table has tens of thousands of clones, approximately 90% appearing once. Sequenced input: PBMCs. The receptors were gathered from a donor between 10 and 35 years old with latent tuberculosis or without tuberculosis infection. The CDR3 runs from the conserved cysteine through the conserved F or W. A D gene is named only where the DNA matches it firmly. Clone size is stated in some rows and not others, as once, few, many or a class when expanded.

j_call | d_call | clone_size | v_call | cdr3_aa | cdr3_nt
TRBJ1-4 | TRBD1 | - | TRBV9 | CASSAGQGTANEKLFF | TGTGCCAGCAGCGCCGGACAGGGTACAGCTAATGAAAAACTGTTTTTT
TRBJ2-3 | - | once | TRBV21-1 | CASSKGLTVRTDTQYF | TGTGCCAGCAGCAAAGGTTTGACAGTCCGCACAGATACGCAGTATTTT
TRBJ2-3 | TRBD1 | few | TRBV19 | CASSIQRGRPDTQYF | TGTGCCAGTAGTATCCAAAGGGGGCGACCAGATACGCAGTATTTT
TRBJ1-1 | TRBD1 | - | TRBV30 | CAWTRGTGDTEAFF | TGTGCCTGGACTAGGGGGACAGGGGACACTGAAGCTTTCTTT
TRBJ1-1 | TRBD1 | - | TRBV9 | CASSVGTGTEAFF | TGTGCCAGCAGCGTAGGGACAGGGACAGAAGCTTTCTTT
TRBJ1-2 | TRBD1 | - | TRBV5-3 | CARSRTRPGQEVVRYNGYTF | TGTGCCAGAAGCCGAACCCGACCGGGACAGGAGGTTGTGCGGTACAATGGCTACACCTTC
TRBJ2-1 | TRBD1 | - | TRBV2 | CASSLGQAYNEQFF | TGTGCCAGCAGCCTAGGACAGGCCTACAATGAGCAGTTCTTC
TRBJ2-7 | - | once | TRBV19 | CASSTGSYEQYF | TGTGCCAGTAGTACAGGCTCCTACGAGCAGTACTTC
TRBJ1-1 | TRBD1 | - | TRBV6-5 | CASSYGDRSNTEAFF | TGTGCCAGCAGTTACGGGGACAGATCGAACACTGAAGCTTTCTTT
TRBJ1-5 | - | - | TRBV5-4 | CASSPGWPQGWNNQPQHF | TGTGCCAGTAGCCCTGGGTGGCCCCAGGGGTGGAACAATCAGCCCCAGCATTTT